The 10 T cell receptor beta chains given below trace back to one sample, sequenced in a study of tumor-infiltrating lymphocytes in oesophageal squamous cell carcinoma. TCRdb recomputed calls from the PCR reads with MiXCR, one row per CDR3 protein. This sample yields over 10,000 distinct CDR3 sequences, of which about 50% are seen a single time; approximately 26% belongs to the top ten. Sequenced: esophageal tumor tissue. The receptors shown here come from a male donor with esophageal squamous cell carcinoma.

This clonotype appeared once. The CDR3 end shows no conserved phenylalanine or tryptophan, and so a read error is likely. The DNA is left out, because the CDR3 cannot be placed on it with certainty; the CDR3 is given as TCRdb lists it. This sequence joins TRBV7-8 and TRBJ2-3; the table's D gene call, TRBD1, was not cross checked with the DNA. Germline V gene sequence: CDR1 SGHVS, CDR2 FQNEAQ. Counting both end residues, the CDR3 totals 21 amino acids. CDR3 amino acids: CASSLVWGYSPSGANVLTFGN.

V is TRBV7-9 and J is TRBJ2-6; the match to TRBD2 covers 9 bases. Matching the DNA end better, TRBJ2-7 makes the J call doubtful. The CDR3 loop spans 14 amino acids. In germline, CDR1 is SEHNR, CDR2 FQNEAQ (reference sequence). The CDR3 loop reads CASSPHSGGNEQYF. The CDR3 coding sequence is TGTGCCAGCAGCCCTCACAGCGGGGGGAACGAGCAGTACTTC.

Note on this clonotype: The junction departs from the called germline gene at one end, perhaps through a read error. V gene TRBV6-1 combines with J gene TRBJ2-7, with TRBD2 identical over 7 bases. The germline V gene has CDR1 MNHNS and CDR2 SASEGT. The CDR3 loop spans 14 amino acids. CDR3 sequence: CASSDEWVSGELYF. DNA of the CDR3: TGTGCCAGCAGCGACGAGTGGGTCAGCGGGGAGCTGTACTTC.

The chain has TRBV7-4 and TRBJ2-3; TRBD1 agrees at 7 bases. Trimming at V came to 1 base and at J to 5 bases, leaving 3 bases not matched to a gene. This CDR3 comprises 14 residues. From germline, CDR1 is SGHVT and CDR2 SQSDAQ. CDR3 coding DNA: TGTGCCAGCAGCTTAGGACAGGGTAAAGATACGCAGTATTTT. Its protein is CASSLGQGKDTQYF.

The CDR3 sequence is CASRGTSATYEQYF. The CDR3 coding sequence is TGTGCCAGCAGGGGTACTAGCGCGACCTACGAGCAGTACTTC. The V gene is TRBV2, the J gene TRBJ2-7, with 7 bases fitting TRBD2. Trimming cost V 6 bases and J 2 bases; bases outside gene matches: 7. This CDR3 contains 14 residues. Germline V gene lookup returns CDR1 SNHLY and CDR2 FYNNEI.

This clonotype was counted between two and nine times. CDR3: CATSRDLGLAGHEQYF. The CDR3 DNA sequence: TGTGCCACCAGCAGAGATCTGGGACTAGCGGGTCATGAGCAGTACTTC. This chain connects TRBV15 to TRBJ2-1, with TRBD2 identical over 12 bases. The J call is doubtful: the DNA matches TRBJ2-7 better. Germline V gene data show CDR1 as LNHNV and CDR2 as YYDKDF (reference sequence). This CDR3 region has 16 residues.

Details on this clonotype: Germline is not matched at one junction end, which may reflect a read error. The chain's CDR3 is CASSLAGISTDTQYF. CDR3 DNA sequence: TGTGCCAGCAGCCTAGCGGGGATATCCACAGATACGCAGTATTTT. The V call is TRBV7-2, the J call TRBJ2-3; 9 nucleotides match TRBD2. Germline V gene sequence: CDR1 SGHTA, CDR2 FQGNSA. The CDR3 totals 15 residues.

By share, this clonotype ranks as large. V and J are TRBV27 and TRBJ2-3; D gene uncertain. The germline V gene has CDR1 MNHEY and CDR2 SMNVEV (reference sequence). CDR3 length equals 12 residues. V lost 5 bases and J 2 bases, leaving 5 bases between the germline ends. The CDR3 DNA reads as TGTGCCAGCAGTCCCAACACAGATACGCAGTATTTT. It yields the protein CASSPNTDTQYF.

The chain employs TRBV7-2 and TRBJ1-6, with 7 bases that match TRBD1. CDR1 and CDR2 (germline): SGHTA, FQGNSA. The trim removed 1 base at V and 6 bases at J, leaving 6 bases unmatched. The CDR3 has 16 residues. For the CDR3, the DNA is TGTGCCAGCAGCTTAGGCTGGGCAGGGGGTAATTCACCCCTCCACTTT. As protein: CASSLGWAGGNSPLHF.

The J gene is TRBJ2-5, the V gene TRBV7-4; maybe TRBD1 (6 bases). The last part of the DNA fits TRBJ1-2 better; the J call may be wrong. The germline gives CDR1 SGHVT, CDR2 SQSDAQ. The CDR3 consists of 13 residues. The CDR3 loop is CASSLQGPGGYTF. Here the CDR3 DNA reads TGTGCCAGCAGCTTACAGGGGCCCGGGGGCTACACCTTC.